Listed below are T cell receptor beta chains from one sample, sequenced in a study of molecular identifiers for immune sequencing clone quantification. From the PCR reads, TCRdb called clonotypes with MiXCR, one entry per CDR3 protein. The table has 490,000 or so distinct CDR3 sequences, under 30% seen once. Sequencing was carried out using naive CD8+ T cells from blood, with Jurkat cell RNA spiked in. Every receptor here comes from a human donor in good health. Some libraries in this study had Jurkat cell RNA spiked in. Each CDR3 is given with its conserved first and last residue. A D gene is named only where the DNA matches it firmly. Part of the rows lack a size; the others show once, few, many or a class for expanded clones.

size	D	V	J	CDR3	DNA
NA	NA	TRBV27	TRBJ2-7	CASSLSGYHEQYF	TGTGCCAGCAGTTTATCAGGGTACCACGAGCAGTACTTC
few	NA	TRBV27	TRBJ1-4	CASSPVGVGGATNEKLFF	TGTGCCAGCAGCCCTGTCGGGGTAGGGGGTGCAACTAATGAAAAACTGTTTTTT
NA	NA	TRBV29-1	TRBJ1-4	CSVDPRGDEKLFF	TGCAGCGTTGATCCGAGGGGGGATGAAAAACTGTTTTTT
few	TRBD2	TRBV5-4	TRBJ2-5	CASSGGRDQETQYF	TGTGCCAGCAGCGGGGGGAGGGACCAAGAGACCCAGTACTTC
NA	NA	TRBV5-4	TRBJ1-4	CASSSDGLNEKLFF	TGTGCCAGCAGCTCGGACGGACTAAATGAAAAACTGTTTTTT
many	NA	TRBV29-1	TRBJ1-1	CSARNTEAFF	TGCAGCGCCCGCAACACTGAAGCTTTCTTT
NA	TRBD1	TRBV27	TRBJ2-7	CASSYRGTTYEQYF	TGTGCCAGCAGCTACAGGGGGACCACCTACGAGCAGTACTTC
many	NA	TRBV14	TRBJ2-5	CASSRPVDQETQYF	TGTGCCAGCAGCAGGCCGGTCGACCAAGAGACCCAGTACTTC
many	NA	TRBV7-9	TRBJ2-3	CASSVSGRPQYF	TGTGCCAGCAGCGTTAGCGGTCGTCCGCAGTATTTT
many	TRBD1	TRBV5-1	TRBJ1-3	CASRPDRDSGNTIYF	TGCGCCAGCAGGCCTGACAGGGACTCTGGAAACACCATATATTTT
NA	TRBD2	TRBV5-6	TRBJ2-7	CASSQTSGGFYEQYF	TGTGCCAGCAGCCAAACTAGCGGGGGGTTCTACGAGCAGTACTTC
few	NA	TRBV7-9	TRBJ2-1	CASSQTRASSYNEQFF	TGTGCCAGCAGCCAAACTCGGGCGTCCTCCTACAATGAGCAGTTCTTC
few	TRBD1	TRBV4-1	TRBJ1-1	CASSPLGTGALNTEAFF	TGCGCCAGCAGCCCTTTAGGGACAGGGGCATTGAACACTGAAGCTTTCTTT
few	TRBD2	TRBV12-3/TRBV12-4	TRBJ2-2	CALSLAGGPTGELFF	TGTGCCTTATCTCTAGCGGGGGGCCCTACCGGGGAGCTGTTTTTT
few	NA	TRBV19	TRBJ2-3	CASSTAEIAPTDTQYF	TGTGCCAGTAGTACCGCCGAGATAGCCCCCACAGATACGCAGTATTTT
many	TRBD1	TRBV10-3	TRBJ2-7	CAISPGQGYEQYF	TGTGCCATCAGCCCGGGACAGGGGTACGAGCAGTACTTC
many	NA	TRBV29-1	TRBJ2-5	CSVVQRDQETQYF	TGCAGCGTTGTGCAGCGGGACCAAGAGACCCAGTACTTC
many	NA	TRBV21-1	TRBJ2-6	CASSKRGDRLPSGANVLTF	TGTGCCAGCAGCAAAAGGGGGGACAGGTTACCCTCTGGGGCCAACGTCCTGACTTTC
NA	NA	TRBV5-8	TRBJ2-7	CASSSLTNSYEQYF	TGTGCCAGCAGCTCCCTGACTAACTCCTACGAGCAGTACTTC
many	NA	TRBV7-9	TRBJ2-3	CASSTGNTDTQYF	TGTGCCAGCAGCACGGGCAACACAGATACGCAGTATTTT
NA	TRBD2	TRBV10-3	TRBJ2-7	CAIRLAGGDQYF	TGTGCCATCAGGCTAGCGGGAGGAGACCAGTACTTC
NA	NA	TRBV7-8	TRBJ2-1	CASSTGAEQFF	TGTGCCAGCAGCACGGGGGCTGAGCAGTTCTTC
NA	NA	TRBV5-1	TRBJ2-2	CASSSMDRNTGELFF	TGCGCCAGCAGCTCAATGGACAGGAACACCGGGGAGCTGTTTTTT
few	NA	TRBV29-1	TRBJ2-1	CSVEPTGSSYNEQFF	TGCAGCGTAGAACCAACAGGGAGCTCCTACAATGAGCAGTTCTTC
many	NA	TRBV28	TRBJ1-1	CASSRAIPDITGAFF	TGTGCCAGCAGTAGGGCGATACCGGACATTACGGGGGCTTTCTTT
few	TRBD1	TRBV27	TRBJ2-5	CASRLGTGSSETQYF	TGTGCCAGCCGCCTCGGGACAGGGAGTTCGGAGACCCAGTACTTC
many	NA	TRBV7-9	TRBJ2-5	CASRKTEETQYF	TGTGCCAGCAGGAAAACTGAAGAGACCCAGTACTTC
NA	TRBD2	TRBV20-1	TRBJ2-3	CSARASGAPSGDLPQDTQYF	TGCAGTGCTAGAGCATCCGGGGCGCCTAGCGGGGACCTTCCACAGGATACGCAGTATTTT
many	TRBD1	TRBV13	TRBJ2-6	CASSSDRDSGANVLTF	TGTGCCAGCAGCTCAGACAGGGACTCTGGGGCCAACGTCCTGACTTTC
few	TRBD1	TRBV4-3	TRBJ2-1	CASSQVGGTGYNEQFF	TGCGCCAGCAGCCAAGTAGGAGGGACAGGGTACAATGAGCAGTTCTTC
NA	NA	TRBV6-6	TRBJ2-5	CASSYWQANPQETQYF	TGTGCCAGCAGTTACTGGCAGGCAAACCCCCAAGAGACCCAGTACTTC
NA	NA	TRBV15	TRBJ1-6	CATSRDLGPNSPLHF	TGTGCCACCAGCAGAGACCTGGGGCCTAATTCACCCCTCCACTTT
NA	NA	TRBV6-2/TRBV6-3	TRBJ2-1	CASSTRSEYDEQFF	TGTGCCAGCAGTACCCGCTCGGAGTACGATGAGCAGTTCTTC
many	NA	TRBV7-9	TRBJ2-3	CASSFRSGTDTQYF	TGTGCCAGCAGCTTCCGCTCTGGCACAGATACGCAGTATTTT
many	NA	TRBV5-1	TRBJ1-2	CASSLAGAHYGYTF	TGCGCCAGCAGCTTGGCTGGGGCCCACTATGGCTACACCTTC
NA	TRBD1	TRBV4-3	TRBJ1-2	CASSQTGWSNYGYTF	TGCGCCAGCAGCCAGACAGGGTGGTCTAACTATGGCTACACCTTC
many	NA	TRBV28	TRBJ2-7	CASSFGALAGDYEQYF	TGTGCCAGCAGTTTTGGGGCCCTAGCAGGCGACTACGAGCAGTACTTC
many	NA	TRBV20-1	TRBJ2-7	CSATARRSSYEQYF	TGCAGTGCCACGGCGCGTAGGAGCTCCTACGAGCAGTACTTC
NA	TRBD2	TRBV4-3	TRBJ2-7	CASSHIFFREGHYEQYF	TGCGCCAGCAGCCACATTTTTTTCAGGGAGGGGCACTACGAGCAGTACTTC
many	NA	TRBV7-6	TRBJ2-5	CASSLALGSQETQYF	TGTGCCAGCAGCTTAGCGCTCGGGAGTCAAGAGACCCAGTACTTC
NA	NA	TRBV29-1	TRBJ2-5	CSVEDRTPGTQYF	TGCAGCGTTGAAGACAGGACCCCGGGGACCCAGTACTTC
NA	NA	TRBV29-1	TRBJ2-3	CSALGGSTDTQYF	TGCAGCGCTCTGGGGGGTAGCACAGATACGCAGTATTTT
NA	NA	TRBV12-3/TRBV12-4	TRBJ2-3	CASSVESFTDTQYF	TGTGCCAGCAGTGTTGAGAGTTTCACAGATACGCAGTATTTT
NA	NA	TRBV12-5	TRBJ2-5	CASGLSPSSGQETQYF	TGTGCTAGTGGTTTGTCCCCTAGTTCAGGGCAAGAGACCCAGTACTTC
many	NA	TRBV28	TRBJ2-3	CASSFLATSTDTQYF	TGTGCCAGCAGTTTCTTAGCGACTAGCACAGATACGCAGTATTTT
NA	TRBD1	TRBV9	TRBJ2-3	CASSVGQGARISDLTDTQYF	TGTGCCAGCAGCGTCGGACAGGGGGCTAGAATCTCGGATTTGACAGATACGCAGTATTTT
many	NA	TRBV7-9	TRBJ2-3	CASSLIGLARTDTQYF	TGTGCCAGCAGCCTTATAGGGCTAGCGCGCACAGATACGCAGTATTTT
NA	NA	TRBV28	TRBJ2-5	CASRNTESGLETQYF	TGTGCCAGCCGCAACACAGAGAGCGGGTTAGAGACCCAGTACTTC
many	NA	TRBV24-1	TRBJ2-3	CATSDPQGYRTDTQYF	TGTGCCACCAGTGATCCGCAGGGATATCGCACAGATACGCAGTATTTT
many	NA	TRBV4-3	TRBJ1-3	CASSQDRGSSGNTIYF	TGCGCCAGCAGCCAAGATCGCGGATCCTCTGGAAACACCATATATTTT
NA	NA	TRBV19	TRBJ2-2	CASSIDSTGRNTGELFF	TGTGCCAGTAGTATAGATAGTACAGGACGTAACACCGGGGAGCTGTTTTTT
NA	NA	TRBV12-5	TRBJ2-7	CASAGGVASYEQYF	TGTGCTAGTGCCGGCGGCGTGGCCTCCTACGAGCAGTACTTC
many	NA	TRBV5-6	TRBJ2-3	CASSPKLKAPDTQYF	TGTGCCAGCAGTCCTAAGTTGAAGGCCCCTGATACGCAGTATTTT
NA	TRBD1	TRBV7-9	TRBJ1-1	CASRAPQGRSVYTEAFF	TGTGCCAGCAGAGCACCACAGGGGCGAAGTGTCTACACTGAAGCTTTCTTT
many	TRBD2	TRBV28	TRBJ2-7	CASSPRLAPGDEQYF	TGTGCCAGCAGTCCGCGACTAGCCCCGGGTGACGAGCAGTACTTC
many	NA	TRBV15	TRBJ1-1	CATSRRSGTEAFF	TGTGCCACCAGCCGACGGTCTGGGACTGAAGCTTTCTTT
NA	NA	TRBV6-6	TRBJ1-1	CASILGVGGTEAFF	TGTGCCAGCATCTTAGGGGTTGGGGGCACTGAAGCTTTCTTT
few	NA	TRBV4-3	TRBJ1-1	CASSSSLQGDTEAFF	TGCGCCAGCAGCTCAAGTCTACAGGGAGACACTGAAGCTTTCTTT
NA	NA	TRBV4-1	TRBJ1-3	CASSQAQGDTIYF	TGCGCCAGCAGCCAAGCTCAAGGGGACACCATATATTTT